A selection of T cell receptor beta chains follows, all from one sample in a study of regulatory T cells in long-lasting Graves disease. TCRdb re-called the multiplex PCR reads through MiXCR, storing one row per CDR3 protein. The sample records more than 300,000 distinct CDR3 sequences, roughly 16% being singletons. Here the sequenced sample was peripheral blood mononuclear cells (PBMCs), taken at new diagnosis, from a patient treated with antithyroid drugs. All receptors come from a female donor with Graves disease. CDR3s include the opening cysteine and the closing phenylalanine or tryptophan. Each record gives: J gene, V gene, CDR3 protein.

TRBJ1-1 TRBV7-2 CASSSQVNTEAFF
TRBJ2-7 TRBV11-2 CASGIGQGWEQYF
TRBJ1-1 TRBV13 CASSFRAGKRAFF
TRBJ1-2 TRBV2 CASSDLRSRTWGYTF
TRBJ1-5 TRBV28 CASSPTGSYSNQPQHF
TRBJ2-3 TRBV29-1 CSVVPGLGTDTQYF
TRBJ2-7 TRBV4-3 CASSQESLAGGPSYEQYF
TRBJ1-1 TRBV4-1 CASSQDGVGSLTEAFF
TRBJ2-3 TRBV7-2 CASRSSKGTDTQYF
TRBJ2-4 TRBV30 CAWSEGVGGNIQYF
TRBJ1-4 TRBV2 CASRTAGETNEKLFF
TRBJ2-3 TRBV2 CASSPQGAGWPTDTQYF
TRBJ1-1 TRBV7-9 CASSLIMAFF
TRBJ2-2 TRBV6-2/TRBV6-3 CASSYSWSRAGELFF
TRBJ2-6 TRBV6-2/TRBV6-3 CASRDISGANVLTF
TRBJ2-5 TRBV4-1 CASSPDGLFQETQYF
TRBJ2-5 TRBV6-1 CASSRSEAETQYF
TRBJ2-3 TRBV27 CASSRPGLAGIKNTQYF
TRBJ1-1 TRBV20-1 CSARDHWTGGSEAFF
TRBJ2-2 TRBV2 CASELAGANTGELFF
TRBJ2-3 TRBV7-2 CASSLRSQGAIDTQYF
TRBJ2-1 TRBV10-1 CAFQGGASGKETAYNEQFF